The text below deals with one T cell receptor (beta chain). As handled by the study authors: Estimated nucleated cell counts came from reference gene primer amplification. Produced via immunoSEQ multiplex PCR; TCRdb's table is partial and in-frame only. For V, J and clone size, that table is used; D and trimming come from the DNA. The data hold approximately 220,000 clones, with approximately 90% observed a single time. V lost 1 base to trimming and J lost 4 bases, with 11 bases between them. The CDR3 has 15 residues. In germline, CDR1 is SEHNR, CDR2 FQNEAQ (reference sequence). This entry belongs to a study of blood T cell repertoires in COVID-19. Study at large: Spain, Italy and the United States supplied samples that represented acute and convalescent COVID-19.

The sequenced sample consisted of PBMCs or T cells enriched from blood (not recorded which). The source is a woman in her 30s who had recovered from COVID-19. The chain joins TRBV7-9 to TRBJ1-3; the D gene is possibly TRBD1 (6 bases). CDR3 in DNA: TGTGCCAGCAGCTTAGAGGGGGAAGAAGGAAACACCATATATTTT. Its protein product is CASSLEGEEGNTIYF.